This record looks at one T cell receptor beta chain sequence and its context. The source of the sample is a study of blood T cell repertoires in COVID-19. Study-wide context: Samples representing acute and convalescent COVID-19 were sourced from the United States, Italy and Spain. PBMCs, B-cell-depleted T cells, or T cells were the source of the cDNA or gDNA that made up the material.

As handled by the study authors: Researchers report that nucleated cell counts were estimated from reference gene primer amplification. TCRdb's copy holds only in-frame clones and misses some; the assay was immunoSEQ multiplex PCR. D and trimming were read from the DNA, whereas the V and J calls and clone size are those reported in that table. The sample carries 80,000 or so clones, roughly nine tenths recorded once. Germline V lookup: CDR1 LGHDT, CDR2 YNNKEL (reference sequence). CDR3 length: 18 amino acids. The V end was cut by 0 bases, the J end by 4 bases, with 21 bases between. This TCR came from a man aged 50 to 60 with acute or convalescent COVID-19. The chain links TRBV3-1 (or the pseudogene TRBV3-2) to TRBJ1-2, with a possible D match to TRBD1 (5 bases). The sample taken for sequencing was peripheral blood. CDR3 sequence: CASSQDRGGKYYSYGYTF. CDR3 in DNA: TGTGCCAGCAGCCAAGATCGGGGGGGGAAGTATTATAGCTATGGCTACACCTTC.